This T cell receptor beta chain was identified in a study of cytomegalovirus exposure and HLA in healthy donors. At the level of the study: The study's early data release held roughly 91 million unique TCRs from HLA-typed donors.

Primers: 60 Vbeta forward and 13 Jbeta reverse. The protocol was immunoSEQ multiplex PCR, while the TCRdb copy is restricted to in-frame clones and leaves out a portion. Of about 98,000 clones in the sample, around three quarters were seen once. This clone was recorded a few times. Its antigen remains unidentified. The CDR3 covers 14 residues. V lost 0 bases and J lost 6, with 10 bases in between. Per the germline V gene, CDR1 is SGHDT and CDR2 is YYEEEE. Study results and limitations: Analysis was carried out at a later point, and it linked a missense DCLRE1C variant to TCR beta V- and J-gene trimming. Productive status was seen about 87% or about 30% of the time for most TCR beta V segments in an earlier analysis. Later, TCR association rates were found to vary by HLA locus, highest for DRB1 and lowest for HLA-C.

The chain uses TRBV5-6 and TRBJ1-5; the D gene is possibly TRBD1 (6 bases). The sequenced sample consisted of PBMCs. The sequence was obtained from a man in his sixties in good health and CMV-seropositive. CDR3 amino acids: CASSLAGGGQPQHF. CDR3 DNA sequence: TGTGCCAGCAGCTTGGCGGGGGGCGGTCAGCCCCAGCATTTT.